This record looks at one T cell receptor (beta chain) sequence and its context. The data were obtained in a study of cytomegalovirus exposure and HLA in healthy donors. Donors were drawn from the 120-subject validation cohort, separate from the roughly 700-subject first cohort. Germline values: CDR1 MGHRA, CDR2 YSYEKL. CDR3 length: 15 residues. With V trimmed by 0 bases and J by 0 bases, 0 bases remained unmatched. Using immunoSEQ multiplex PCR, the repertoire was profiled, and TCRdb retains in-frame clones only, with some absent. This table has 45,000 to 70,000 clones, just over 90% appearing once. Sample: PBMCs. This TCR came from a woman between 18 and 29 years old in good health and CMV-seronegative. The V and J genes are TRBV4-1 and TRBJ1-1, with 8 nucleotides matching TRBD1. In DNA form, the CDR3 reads TGCGCCAGCAGCCAAGAGACAGGGGTGAACACTGAAGCTTTCTTT. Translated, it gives CASSQETGVNTEAFF.